Shown below are 21 T cell receptor beta chains from a single sample sequenced in a study of T cell repertoires in cytomegalovirus infection. TCRdb passed the reads through MiXCR, listing each CDR3 protein once. The sample lists 650,000 to 900,000 distinct CDR3 sequences; roughly 33% were seen once. Antigens for these TCRs are unknown. Specimen: cultured CD8+ T cells from PBMCs, collected from culture after CMV antigen stimulation. Every receptor here comes from a human donor in good health (CMV status not recorded). Some clones in this sample may be carry-over from other donors' samples.

The CDR3 region is CASSGRVLTEAFF. The CDR3 DNA is TGTGCCAGCAGCGGCCGGGTCCTCACTGAAGCTTTCTTT. The genes are TRBV5-6 and TRBJ1-1; no definite D call. This CDR3 has 13 amino acids. Germline-derived CDR1 and CDR2 are SGHDT and YYEEEE. With 4 bases removed from V and 4 bases from J, the gap between germline ends came to 11 bases.

This clonotype was seen only a few times. CDR3 residues: CATEAGPNTGELFF. The CDR3 region has the DNA TGTGCCACCGAAGCGGGGCCGAACACCGGGGAGCTGTTTTTT. This rearrangement joins TRBV24-1 to TRBJ2-2; TRBD2 matches at 7 bases. Germline assignment: CDR1 KGHDR and CDR2 SFDVKD. V was clipped by 9 bases and J by 0 bases; unmatched bases: 3. This CDR3 region has 14 residues.

This clonotype was counted between two and nine times. The chain has TRBV27 and TRBJ1-1, with D unclear. V lost 7 bases and J 0 bases, leaving 12 bases between the germline ends. There are 14 residues in the CDR3. CDR1 and CDR2 from the germline V gene are MNHEY and SMNVEV (reference sequence). CDR3 protein: CASTESRLNTEAFF. The CDR3 region has the DNA TGTGCCAGCACCGAAAGCAGGCTGAACACTGAAGCTTTCTTT.

V and J are TRBV4-2 and TRBJ1-1, with 7 bases lining up with TRBD1. The V gene's germline CDR1 is LGHNA and CDR2 YNFKEQ. The J segment lost 0 bases and the V segment lost 0 bases, leaving 4 bases of the junction unmatched. There are 16 residues in the CDR3. The CDR3 DNA sequence: TGTGCCAGCAGCCAAGAGACAGGGACCATGAACACTGAAGCTTTCTTT. Amino acid sequence: CASSQETGTMNTEAFF.

The V call is TRBV12-3 or TRBV12-4, the J call TRBJ2-3; D is perhaps TRBD1 or TRBD2 (5 bases each). The CDR3 loop spans 16 amino acids. The V end was cut by 6 bases, the J end by 2 bases, with 18 bases between. The CDR3, as DNA: TGTGCCAGCAGACGTATCGGGACCGGTTACACAGATACGCAGTATTTT. Encoded protein: CASRRIGTGYTDTQYF.

This chain links TRBV20-1 with TRBJ2-1, with 8 bases fitting TRBD2. CDR1 DFQATT and CDR2 SNEGSKA come from the germline V gene (reference sequence). V gave up 6 bases and J gave up 9 bases; unmatched junction bases: 16. The CDR3 runs 15 residues. The CDR3 loop is CSARLAELAVTEQFF. The CDR3 DNA reads as TGCAGTGCCCGTCTTGCGGAACTAGCGGTGACTGAGCAGTTCTTC.

V usage is TRBV23-1 and J usage is TRBJ1-5, with D hard to call. TRBV23-1 is labeled an ORF, and its function is uncertain. Trimming took 2 bases from V and 3 from J, leaving 20 bases between them. The CDR3 sequence is 18 residues long. Written as DNA, the CDR3 is TGCGCCAGCAGTCAAATCGCGAGCGGGAGAAGGGTCAATCAGCCCCAGCATTTT. This sequence encodes CASSQIASGRRVNQPQHF.

This chain uses TRBV4-3 with TRBJ2-3; weak D call: TRBD2 (6 bases). The ends were cut back, 0 bases at V and 2 bases at J, with 12 bases in the middle. The CDR3 is made up of 16 amino acids. Germline CDR1 is LGHNA and CDR2 is YSLEER. DNA of the CDR3: TGCGCCAGCAGCCAAGATAGAGGAGGGATCACAGATACGCAGTATTTT. As protein: CASSQDRGGITDTQYF.

This chain links TRBV23-1 with TRBJ2-1; TRBD1 agrees at 7 bases. TRBV23-1 is given ORF status, its function remaining uncertain. Trimming at V came to 2 bases and at J to 7 bases, leaving 5 bases not matched to a gene. The length of the CDR3 is 14 residues. The CDR3 is CASSQRTGRNEQFF. CDR3 DNA: TGCGCCAGCAGTCAACGGACAGGCCGGAATGAGCAGTTCTTC.

The chain combines TRBV12-3 or TRBV12-4 with TRBJ2-6; D gene unclear. CDR3 size: 15 residues. The V gene lost 6 bases and the J gene lost 4 bases, with 13 bases spanning the gap. This CDR3 is CASSPQRLGANVLTF. DNA of the CDR3: TGTGCCAGCAGCCCACAGAGGTTGGGGGCCAACGTCCTGACTTTC.

The CDR3 reads CSVVDRGGSYNEQFF. The CDR3 region has the DNA TGCAGCGTTGTCGACAGGGGGGGCTCCTACAATGAGCAGTTCTTC. This sequence joins TRBV29-1 and TRBJ2-1, with 9 positions matching TRBD1. Germline V gene sequence: CDR1 SQVTM, CDR2 ANQGSEA. The trim removed 4 bases at V and 0 bases at J, leaving 4 bases unmatched. The CDR3 contains 15 residues.

In its sample, this clonotype was seen a few times. This chain connects TRBV2 to TRBJ2-7; D is uncertain. Germline V CDR1 and CDR2: SNHLY, FYNNEI. The CDR3 spans 13 residues. V lost 2 bases to trimming and J lost 2 bases, with 7 bases between them. The CDR3 nucleotides read TGTGCCAGCAGTGAACGATATACCTACGAGCAGTACGTC. This encodes CASSERYTYEQYV.

In nucleotides, the CDR3 is TGCGCCAGCAGCCAACCGGGGACGAACACTGAAGCTTTCTTT. Translated, it gives CASSQPGTNTEAFF. The chain employs TRBV4-1 and TRBJ1-1; D is perhaps TRBD1 (5 bases). The CDR3 is made up of 14 amino acids. The germline V gene encodes CDR1 MGHRA and CDR2 YSYEKL. The V end lost 2 bases, the J end lost 1 base, and 8 bases lay between the germline ends.

This clonotype occurred a few times. The chain employs TRBV19 and TRBJ2-1; 8 nucleotides match TRBD2. CDR1 and CDR2 from the germline V gene are LNHDA and SQIVND (reference sequence). V trimming: 4 bases; J trimming: 0 bases; junction bases outside the gene matches: 2. The CDR3 extends over 15 amino acids. Written as DNA, the CDR3 is TGTGCCAGTAGTACCCGGGGGGGCTCCTACAATGAGCAGTTCTTC. Its protein is CASSTRGGSYNEQFF. The whole variable domain, filled in from reference TRBV19 and TRBJ2-1, reads DGGITQSPKYLFRKEGQNVTLSCEQNLNHDAMYWYRQDPGQGLRLIYYSQIVNDFQKGDIAEGYSVSREKKESFPLTVTSAQKNPTAFYLCASSTRGGSYNEQFFGPGTRLTVL.

This rearrangement joins TRBV2 to TRBJ1-2, with unresolved D. The germline V gene has CDR1 SNHLY and CDR2 FYNNEI. V dropped 0 bases and J dropped 4 bases, with 15 bases sitting between them. CDR3 size: 16 residues. The CDR3 DNA reads TGTGCCAGCAGTGAAGCGTGGCCTAACGGCCCCTATGGCTACACCTTC. Encoded protein: CASSEAWPNGPYGYTF.

The rearrangement uses TRBV6-2 or TRBV6-3 and TRBJ2-2, with 8 positions matching TRBD1. With 4 bases clipped from V and 6 bases from J, the junction kept 4 bases outside the gene matches. The CDR3 has 14 amino acids. Germline CDR1 reads MNHEY; CDR2 reads SVGEGT. DNA for the CDR3: TGTGCCAGCAGTTCCTGGACAGGGTCCGGGGAGCTGTTTTTT. As protein: CASSSWTGSGELFF.

A few counts support this clonotype. The chain carries TRBV10-3 and TRBJ2-7, with D perhaps being TRBD1 or TRBD2 (6 bases each). The V end was cut by 0 bases, the J end by 7 bases, with 10 bases between. This CDR3 spans 13 amino acids. Germline V gives CDR1 ENHRY, CDR2 SYGVKD. The CDR3 protein is CAISESKGGEQYF. DNA for the CDR3: TGTGCCATCAGTGAGTCGAAAGGGGGGGAGCAGTACTTC.

The chain couples TRBV19 to TRBJ2-1; D call uncertain. V was trimmed by 3 bases and J by 1 base, leaving 10 bases between them. CDR1 LNHDA and CDR2 SQIVND come from the germline V gene (reference sequence). The length of the CDR3 is 15 residues. The CDR3 nucleotides are TGTGCCAGTAGTATTATTACAGCATCCTACAATGAGCAGTTCTTC. The encoded protein is CASSIITASYNEQFF.

The gene calls are TRBV19 and TRBJ2-1; TRBD2 is a possible D gene (5 bases). V was cut by 3 bases and J by 0 bases, with 9 bases left in between. The CDR3 length is 15 residues. From germline, CDR1 is LNHDA and CDR2 SQIVND (reference sequence). CDR3 sequence reads: CASSISVSSYNEQFF. The CDR3, as DNA: TGTGCCAGTAGTATTAGCGTAAGCTCCTACAATGAGCAGTTCTTC.

V is TRBV12-5 and J is TRBJ2-3; unclear D gene. V shed 5 bases and J shed 1 base, with 4 bases lying between them. CDR1 and CDR2 from the germline V gene are LGHNT and FRNRAP. The CDR3 covers 12 residues. CDR3 in DNA: TGTGCTAGTGGTCACGGCACAGATACGCAGTATTTT. Protein sequence: CASGHGTDTQYF.

This clonotype occurred a few times. V is TRBV24-1 and J is TRBJ2-3; unclear D gene. V lost 4 bases and J 2 bases, leaving 9 bases between the germline ends. CDR3 size: 14 residues. The germline gives CDR1 KGHDR, CDR2 SFDVKD. The chain's CDR3 is CATSEWGTTDTQYF. The CDR3 DNA follows: TGTGCCACCAGTGAGTGGGGTACCACAGATACGCAGTATTTT.